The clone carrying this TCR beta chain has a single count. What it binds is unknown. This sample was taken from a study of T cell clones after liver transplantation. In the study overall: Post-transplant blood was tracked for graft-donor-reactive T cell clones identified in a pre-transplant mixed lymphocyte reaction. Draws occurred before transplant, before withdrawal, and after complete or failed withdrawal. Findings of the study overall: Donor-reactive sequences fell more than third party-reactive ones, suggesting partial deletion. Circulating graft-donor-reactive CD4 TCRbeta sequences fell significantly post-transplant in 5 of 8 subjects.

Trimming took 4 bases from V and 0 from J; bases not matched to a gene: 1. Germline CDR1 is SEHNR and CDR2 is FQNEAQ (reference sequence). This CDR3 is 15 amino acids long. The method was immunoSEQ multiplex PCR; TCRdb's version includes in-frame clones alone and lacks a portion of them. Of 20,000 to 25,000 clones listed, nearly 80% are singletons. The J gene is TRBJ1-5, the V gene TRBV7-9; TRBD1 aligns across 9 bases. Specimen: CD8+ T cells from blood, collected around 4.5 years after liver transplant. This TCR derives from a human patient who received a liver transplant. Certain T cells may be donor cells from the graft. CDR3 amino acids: CASSWTGDSNQPQHF. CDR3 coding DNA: TGTGCCAGCAGCTGGACAGGGGATAGCAATCAGCCCCAGCATTTT.